A selection of T cell receptor beta chains follows, all from one sample in a study of cytomegalovirus exposure and HLA in healthy donors. TCRdb keeps only in-frame clones here, not all; method: immunoSEQ multiplex PCR. The sample data list under 200,000 clones. The source material was PBMCs. Source of these receptors: a young woman in good health and CMV-seropositive. Both conserved end residues are trimmed from each CDR3.

v_call: TRBV5-6; cdr3_aa: ASLKGGNTEAF
v_call: TRBV27; cdr3_aa: ASSPWGVRTDTQY
v_call: TRBV7-8; cdr3_aa: ASSLNRGNEQF
v_call: TRBV9; cdr3_aa: ASSPRDRLAYPTDTQY
v_call: TRBV10-3; cdr3_aa: AIGQGAGNSPLH
v_call: TRBV9; cdr3_aa: ASSRDQGAGGYT
v_call: TRBV13; cdr3_aa: ASSLGTSGAYEQY
v_call: TRBV29-1; cdr3_aa: SVEKGAVSNEQF
v_call: TRBV9; cdr3_aa: ASSVGQGTHNEQF
v_call: TRBV5-6; cdr3_aa: ASSLGAQGNQPQH
v_call: TRBV7-9; cdr3_aa: ASSLVPSGTGAIYTEAF
v_call: TRBV27; cdr3_aa: ASNPGQPERNTEAF
v_call: TRBV7-9; cdr3_aa: ASSLVNRNTEAF
v_call: TRBV5-1; cdr3_aa: ASSLWASGDTDTQY
v_call: TRBV21-1; cdr3_aa: ASTPRGGEGSPNEAF
v_call: TRBV6-5; cdr3_aa: ASSPGFSGEQY
v_call: TRBV10-3; cdr3_aa: AILAGENTGELF
v_call: TRBV5-1; cdr3_aa: ASSQKRGQSSSYEQY
v_call: TRBV6-5; cdr3_aa: ASSYTGTTYGYT
v_call: TRBV7-9; cdr3_aa: ASSSRDRGYEQY
v_call: TRBV7-9; cdr3_aa: ASSPPGLAGDKGTDTQY
v_call: TRBV7-2; cdr3_aa: ASSFGRASGELF
v_call: TRBV7-9; cdr3_aa: ASSLALQGGEKLF
v_call: TRBV5-4; cdr3_aa: ASSSRDQETQY
v_call: TRBV6-1; cdr3_aa: ASSRTSGSEQY
v_call: TRBV14; cdr3_aa: ASSQSLGTIRH
v_call: TRBV27; cdr3_aa: ASSLGGGDTEAF
v_call: TRBV9; cdr3_aa: ASSGGGGAGDTQY
v_call: TRBV5-4; cdr3_aa: ASSGGQGGTEAF
v_call: TRBV6-5; cdr3_aa: ASRQGWANTEAF
v_call: TRBV18; cdr3_aa: ASSPSSAGAASPLH
v_call: TRBV5-4; cdr3_aa: ASSRSGGTTDTQY
v_call: TRBV6-5; cdr3_aa: ASSRLAGVGNEQF
v_call: TRBV19; cdr3_aa: ASSTYRGGNQPQH
v_call: TRBV4-2; cdr3_aa: ASSYEGRGGNQPQH
v_call: TRBV11-3; cdr3_aa: ASSTGRYSYEQY
v_call: TRBV5-1; cdr3_aa: ASSSALAGRADTQY
v_call: TRBV6-5; cdr3_aa: ASSYSYRDTEAF
v_call: TRBV5-6; cdr3_aa: ASSGGTGNTEAF
v_call: TRBV4-2; cdr3_aa: ASSQVDRVRNEQY
v_call: TRBV6-6; cdr3_aa: ASSAGTSKDTQY
v_call: TRBV12-5; cdr3_aa: ASGLMGVNTIY
v_call: TRBV6-5; cdr3_aa: ASSYSGTGGAGELF
v_call: TRBV6-5; cdr3_aa: ASSYSDRDYEKLF
v_call: TRBV7-8; cdr3_aa: ASSFPLAGVWRETQY
v_call: TRBV5-6; cdr3_aa: ASSKGTSGRYEQY
v_call: TRBV19; cdr3_aa: ASSPGSARDNEQF
v_call: TRBV7-9; cdr3_aa: ASSLAAAGANVLT
v_call: TRBV29-1; cdr3_aa: SVESGLAGVRQY
v_call: TRBV29-1; cdr3_aa: SVSPLGGSSGNTIY
v_call: TRBV7-8; cdr3_aa: ALSRLQETQY
v_call: TRBV5-1; cdr3_aa: ASSLDRGSQPQH
v_call: TRBV6-5; cdr3_aa: ASNRQGYDTQY
v_call: TRBV5-4; cdr3_aa: ASSLVGGEKLF
v_call: TRBV2; cdr3_aa: ASRKAERNTGELF
v_call: TRBV19; cdr3_aa: ASSRLRGREDTQY